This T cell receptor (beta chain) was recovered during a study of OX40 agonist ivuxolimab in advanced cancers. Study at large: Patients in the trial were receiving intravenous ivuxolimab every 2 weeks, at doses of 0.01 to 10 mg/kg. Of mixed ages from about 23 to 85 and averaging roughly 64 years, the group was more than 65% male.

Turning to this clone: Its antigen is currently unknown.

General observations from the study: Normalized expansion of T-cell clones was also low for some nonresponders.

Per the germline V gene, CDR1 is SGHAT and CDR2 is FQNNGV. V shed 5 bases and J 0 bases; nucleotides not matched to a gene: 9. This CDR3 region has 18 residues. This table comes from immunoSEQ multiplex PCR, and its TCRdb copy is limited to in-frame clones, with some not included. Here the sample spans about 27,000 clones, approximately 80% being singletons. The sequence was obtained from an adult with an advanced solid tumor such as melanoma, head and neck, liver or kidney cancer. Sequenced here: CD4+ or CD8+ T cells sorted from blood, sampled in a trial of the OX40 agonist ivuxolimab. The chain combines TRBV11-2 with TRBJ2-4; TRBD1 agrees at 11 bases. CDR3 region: CASSQTGTGGIAKNIQYF. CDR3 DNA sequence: TGTGCCAGCAGCCAAACCGGGACAGGGGGAATAGCCAAAAACATTCAGTACTTC.